This T cell receptor (beta chain) was identified in a study of T cells in Graves' hyperthyroidism and ophthalmopathy (dated by TCRdb to about 2019). The study in broad terms: Peripheral blood was collected at initial diagnosis, before any treatment. Whether ophthalmopathy could be predicted prospectively was tested in an independent validation cohort made up of roughly 20 hyperthyroidism patients plus 17 patients who later progressed to ophthalmopathy. Thyroid tissue and blood T-cell repertoires from several Graves' hyperthyroidism patients were also compared in the study. For training and testing, the approximately 92 patients in the discovery cohort were randomly divided in a 7:3 ratio. The paper reports TCR Vbeta CDR3 sequencing of approximately 140 peripheral blood samples: some 41 ophthalmopathy, 70 to 85 hyperthyroidism and 17 progressor patients. After sampling, hyperthyroidism patients received methimazole starting at 30 mg daily, and ophthalmopathy patients received high-dose intravenous methylprednisolone. TCR V-J signatures able to tell the groups apart were searched for in a discovery cohort of around 95 patients, of whom around 42 had Graves' ophthalmopathy and some 60 had stable Graves' hyperthyroidism.

Ophthalmopathy patients had moderately to severely active disease, Clinical Activity Score of at least 3, NOSPECS grade of at least 4, and duration under 3 months. Any patient with an uncontrolled infection, another autoimmune disease, pregnancy or lactation was excluded. Clinical symptoms, serum thyroxine and TRAb, thyroid ultrasound, and orbital computed tomography formed the basis for the diagnoses. Ficoll-Paque density gradient centrifugation was used to isolate PBMCs from about 9.4 ml of fresh peripheral blood. Total RNA was extracted with Trizol reagent, and quality was checked on an Agilent 2100 Bioanalyzer. The paper's findings and limits, for the study overall: Most expanded thyroid clonotypes (frequency above 0.001) were also detected in blood, a finding suggesting that blood repertoires may reflect thyroid immune responses. Ophthalmopathy was separated from stable hyperthyroidism by a 13 V-J signature model, with 85% to 90% sensitivity and approximately 84% specificity obtained in cross-validation and 80%/75% obtained in testing. During validation, the model predicted progression to ophthalmopathy a median of about 6.5 months ahead of onset, with around 71% sensitivity and 72% to 85% specificity. No statistical method was used to fix the sample size in advance, and group allocation was not hidden from the investigators.

About this clonotype: This receptor's antigen is unknown. Base qualities are missing; no much larger clone stands one base away.

Reading from cysteine to phenylalanine, the CDR3 counts 17 amino acids. CDR3 DNA is the only sequence kept; it has 51 bases, read in frame from the first base. Via the germline V gene, CDR1 is SGHVS and CDR2 FNYEAQ. V is cut back by 4 bases and J by 1 base, with 6 bases in the junction unmatched. TCR beta CDR3 regions were amplified from RNA transcripts. A first-round RT-PCR of the TCR CDR3 used the HTBI primer set with the Qiagen OneStep RT-PCR kit. A second multiplex PCR round built the libraries, followed by size selection and purification. Libraries were sequenced paired-end with 100 bp reads on an Illumina HiSeq2000. The paper's processing steps were these. SOAPnuke was used to process the raw data, throwing out any read that contained adapters or uncalled bases, had a mean Phred below 15, or lacked an exact constant-primer or identifier match. High-quality paired reads were merged with COPE v1.2.5, and unique nucleotide sequences were defined as clonotypes. MiTCR v1.1 was used to align the clonotypes against IMGT TRBV, TRBD and TRBJ reference segments. Only V-J combinations with frequency above 0.0001, covering about 99% of repertoires, were analysed. A TCS score was defined as the ratio of F50 (clonal expansion) to E x V (chaos), with BLOSUM62-based TCRdist applied between CDR3 peptides within each V-J. Welch's t-statistics and random forest reduced roughly 530 V-J features to some 14, which were used in a naive Bayes classifier (R e1071). TCRdb reanalyzed the raw reads on its own, using fastp at Q25 for trimming and MiXCR for clone calling, and kept in-frame beta chains. One record per CDR3 amino acid sequence lists the most common genes and DNA. TCRdb assigned the V and J calls; the authors' analysis was not used. The sample includes 300,000 to 400,000 distinct CDR3 sequences, with approximately 14% observed a single time. Together, the top ten hold around 19% of the sample.

The sequenced material came from blood. The chain uses TRBV7-6 and TRBJ2-1, and TRBD2 aligns with 11 junction nucleotides. The receptor's source is a woman younger than 45 with Graves' ophthalmopathy. CDR3 region: CASSSISGGVSYNEQFF. The DNA reads TGTGCCAGCAGCTCCATTAGCGGGGGGGTGTCCTACAATGAGCAGTTCTTC.